This TCR beta chain was identified during a study of blood T cell repertoires in COVID-19. At the level of the study: There were acute and convalescent COVID-19 samples, and they came from the United States, Italy and Spain.

Germline V lookup: CDR1 SNHLY, CDR2 FYNNEI. V lost 6 bases and J lost 6, with 14 bases in between. The CDR3 contains 13 residues. Some clones are missing from TCRdb's copy, which holds only in-frame ones; the method was immunoSEQ multiplex PCR. The sample includes around 45,000 clones, roughly 86% of them seen just once. The sample comprised peripheral blood. The chain links TRBV2 to TRBJ2-5; a weak D match, TRBD2 (6 bases). The TCR comes from a man aged 55 to 70 with active or convalescent COVID-19. The CDR3 sequence is CASRLTGGKTQYF. The CDR3 nucleotides read TGTGCCAGCAGACTGACCGGGGGAAAGACCCAGTACTTC.